What follows are 20 T cell receptor beta chains derived from one specimen sequenced in a study of CD8 T cells in Susac syndrome (dated by TCRdb to between 2019 and 2020). Libraries were made using the immunoSEQ multiplex PCR assay. RNA was extracted with the RNeasy kit and roughly 0.45 to 1 ug was reverse transcribed using random hexamers. TCRdb reanalyzed the raw reads on its own, using fastp at Q25 for trimming and MiXCR for clone calling, and kept in-frame beta chains. Each CDR3 protein gets just one entry, which takes the most common genes and DNA from the rows behind it. The sample table contains about 180,000 distinct CDR3 sequences; only one count was recorded for 95% of them. The ten largest clones add up to roughly 0.16% of the sample. The sample consisted of CD8+ T cells from PBMCs. Every receptor here comes from a human donor with multiple sclerosis.

CDR3 sequence: CASSRLSQETQYF. For the CDR3, the DNA is TGTGCCAGCAGTCGACTATCCCAAGAGACCCAGTACTTC. The chain has TRBV12-3 or TRBV12-4 and TRBJ2-5; D might be TRBD2 (5 bases). Trimming removed 5 bases from V and 1 base from J, with 8 bases in between. The CDR3 consists of 13 residues.

This clonotype was detected once. The chain has TRBV28 and TRBJ1-1; D not certain. The CDR3 is made up of 11 amino acids. CDR1 and CDR2 from the germline V gene are MDHEN and SYDVKM. V lost 5 bases to trimming and J lost 7 bases, with 8 bases between them. In DNA form, the CDR3 reads TGTGCCAGCAGTGAAAGGAGTGAAGCTTTCTTT. As protein: CASSERSEAFF.

The rearrangement joins TRBV29-1 to TRBJ2-7; a possible D gene is TRBD2 (7 bases). V lost 4 bases and J 4 bases, leaving 29 bases between the germline ends. CDR3 size: 18 residues. Looked up from germline, CDR1 is SQVTM and CDR2 is ANQGSEA. CDR3 loop: CSVVTSIGGGVFWYEQYF. The CDR3 nucleotides are TGCAGCGTTGTAACGTCGATTGGGGGGGGCGTGTTCTGGTACGAGCAGTACTTC.

V is TRBV2 and J is TRBJ2-7, with no clear D. CDR3 size: 12 residues. Germline V lookup: CDR1 SNHLY, CDR2 FYNNEI. Trimming stripped 8 bases from V and 4 bases from J, with 12 bases between. CDR3 bases: TGTGCCAGCTCTACGAAGTTATACGAGCAGTACTTC. It translates to CASSTKLYEQYF.

The chain uses TRBV5-1 and TRBJ2-7; no reliable D call. The CDR3 runs 17 residues. CDR1 and CDR2 (germline): SGHRS, YFSETQ. Trimming removed 0 bases from V and 0 bases from J, with 16 bases in between. CDR3 nucleotides: TGCGCCAGCAGCTTGGGATGGGAAATAGGGTACTCCTACGAGCAGTACTTC. Translated, it gives CASSLGWEIGYSYEQYF.

The chain joins TRBV7-9 to TRBJ2-5, with 9 bases fitting TRBD1. Looked up from germline, CDR1 is SEHNR and CDR2 is FQNEAQ (reference sequence). This CDR3 has 15 residues. After removal of 5 bases from V and 5 bases from J, the junction contained 9 bases not matched to a gene. CDR3 in DNA: TGTGCCAGCAGCCACCCCCGGGACAGGGTCGAGACCCAGTACTTC. Its translation is CASSHPRDRVETQYF.

A single count supports this clonotype. This rearrangement joins TRBV2 to TRBJ2-1; D is perhaps TRBD1 (6 bases). V lost 6 bases and J 10 bases, leaving 13 bases between the germline ends. The CDR3 contains 12 residues. Germline CDR1 reads SNHLY; CDR2 reads FYNNEI. CDR3 sequence reads: CASSLDRPEQFF. The CDR3, as DNA: TGTGCCAGCAGCCTGGACAGACCAGAGCAGTTCTTC.

The chain has TRBV18 and TRBJ1-4; D not certain. The CDR3 totals 13 residues. Deletions cut 3 bases from V and 5 bases from J, with 7 bases between. The V gene's germline CDR1 is KGHSH and CDR2 LQKENI. CDR3 protein: CASSPFLNEKLFF. CDR3 DNA sequence: TGTGCCAGCTCACCTTTCCTAAATGAAAAACTGTTTTTT. Combining the CDR3 with reference TRBV18 and TRBJ1-4 gives the whole variable domain NAGVMQNPRHLVRRRGQEARLRCSPMKGHSHVYWYRQLPEEGLKFMVYLQKENIIDESGMPKERFSAEFPKEGPSILRIQQVVRGDSAAYFCASSPFLNEKLFFGSGTQLSVL.

The V and J genes are TRBV12-3 or TRBV12-4 and TRBJ1-2; D is unclear. CDR3 length: 13 residues. The V end was cut by 5 bases, the J end by 4 bases, with 11 bases between. CDR3 DNA sequence: TGTGCCAGCAGTCCTCGGGAGAGCTATGGCTACACCTTC. This codes for CASSPRESYGYTF.

The rearrangement uses TRBV28 and TRBJ2-7; perhaps D is TRBD1 or TRBD2 (6 bases each). The CDR3 consists of 16 residues. Trimming removed 5 bases from V and 3 bases from J, with 20 bases in between. CDR1 MDHEN and CDR2 SYDVKM come from the germline V gene. The CDR3 region has the DNA TGTGCCAGCAGTCCACGAACAGGGAGGTTATTCTACGAGCAGTACTTC. The encoded protein is CASSPRTGRLFYEQYF.

The chain couples TRBV29-1 to TRBJ2-6; 10 nucleotides agree with TRBD1. The trim removed 4 bases at V and 4 bases at J, leaving 7 bases unmatched. This CDR3 spans 16 amino acids. Per germline, CDR1 SQVTM and CDR2 ANQGSEA. The CDR3 nucleotides read TGCAGCGTTGTAACCGGGACAGGGGAAGGGGCCAACGTCCTGACTTTC. Translated, it gives CSVVTGTGEGANVLTF.

J is TRBJ1-1 and V is TRBV18; D is unresolved. Looked up from germline, CDR1 is KGHSH and CDR2 is LQKENI. The CDR3 loop spans 13 amino acids. Between the trimmed V and J ends, which lost 1 base and 3 bases, there was a span of 6 bases. As DNA, the CDR3 is TGTGCCAGCTCACCACGAGGATACACTGAAGCTTTCTTT. Translating it yields CASSPRGYTEAFF.

The chain joins TRBV19 to TRBJ1-1; D unclear. The CDR3 spans 12 residues. The germline V and J ends were trimmed by 1 base and 7 bases, with 7 bases remaining between them. The germline V gene encodes CDR1 LNHDA and CDR2 SQIVND (reference sequence). CDR3: CASSIGGIEAFF. The CDR3 bases are TGTGCCAGTAGTATAGGAGGGATTGAAGCTTTCTTT.

The V call is TRBV20-1, the J call TRBJ2-1; D perhaps matches TRBD1 (5 bases). Germline V lookup: CDR1 DFQATT, CDR2 SNEGSKA (reference sequence). CDR3 size: 12 residues. V was cut by 0 bases and J by 15 bases, with 15 bases left in between. The CDR3 DNA reads as TGCAGTGCTAGAGATCAGGGCGCCAGGCGGTTCTTC. Amino acid sequence: CSARDQGARRFF.

The chain has TRBV7-9 and TRBJ1-4; D ambiguous. Germline CDR1 SEHNR, CDR2 FQNEAQ (reference sequence). CDR3 size: 13 residues. V was cut by 3 bases and J by 5 bases, with 7 bases left in between. The CDR3 region has the DNA TGTGCCAGCAGCTTTTACGGAAATGAAAAACTGTTTTTT. This gives the protein CASSFYGNEKLFF.

CDR3 nucleotide sequence: TGTGCCAGCTCACCACCGGGTCCTGAAGAGACCCAGTACTTC. It translates to CASSPPGPEETQYF. This chain uses TRBV18 with TRBJ2-5, with D unclear. The CDR3 spans 14 residues. The V gene lost 0 bases and the J gene lost 3 bases, with 8 bases spanning the gap. CDR1 KGHSH and CDR2 LQKENI come from the germline V gene.

CDR3 region: CASSETGGRVGEQFF. The CDR3 nucleotides are TGTGCCAGCAGCGAAACAGGGGGCCGCGTAGGCGAGCAGTTCTTC. The gene calls are TRBV9 and TRBJ2-1, with 9 bases aligning to TRBD1. This CDR3 region has 15 residues. Unmatched junction bases numbered 11, after V lost 3 bases and J lost 10 bases. The germline gives CDR1 SGDLS, CDR2 YYNGEE.

The chain is built from TRBV2 and TRBJ2-5; 9 positions match TRBD1. Unmatched junction bases numbered 3, after V lost 5 bases and J lost 5 bases. Germline loops: CDR1 SNHLY, CDR2 FYNNEI. The CDR3 length is 13 residues. In nucleotides, the CDR3 is TGTGCCAGCAGTCCCGGGACAGGGGAGACCCAGTACTTC. Translated: CASSPGTGETQYF.

The sample holds one count of this clonotype. The chain joins TRBV7-9 to TRBJ2-7; 11 bases agree with TRBD2. Germline CDR1 is SEHNR and CDR2 is FQNEAQ (reference sequence). The CDR3 loop spans 16 amino acids. V lost 5 bases and J lost 0; bases outside the gene matches: 6. Here the CDR3 reads CASSRTSGGSSYEQYF. CDR3 bases: TGTGCCAGCAGCCGCACTAGCGGGGGCTCCTCCTACGAGCAGTACTTC.

This chain uses TRBV29-1 with TRBJ2-7; no definite D call. V was trimmed by 1 base and J by 6 bases, leaving 7 bases between them. The germline CDR1 and CDR2 sequences are SQVTM and ANQGSEA. This CDR3 contains 11 residues. CDR3 in amino acids: CSVEGRSEQYF. The CDR3 bases are TGCAGCGTTGAAGGGAGATCCGAGCAGTACTTC.